This T cell receptor beta chain was captured in a study of T-cell reconstitution after alpha-beta-depleted transplantation in children. CDR3 size: 15 residues. Trimming shortened V by 2 bases and J by 1 base, and 8 bases separated the two germline ends. Germline values: CDR1 LGHNA, CDR2 YSLEER. Preparation of the TCRbeta library used unique molecular identifiers. Via MiXCR, TCRdb re-called the PCR reads, giving one row per CDR3 protein. The table lists about 510,000 distinct CDR3 sequences, roughly an eighth of them singletons. V gene TRBV4-3 combines with J gene TRBJ2-2; no clear D gene. The origin of this receptor is a female patient aged 2-15 years who had a stem cell transplant for aplastic anemia, so the T cells may come from the graft donor. This specimen consisted of PBMCs, mostly from graft donor cells, obtained 180 days after TCRalphabeta/CD19-depleted stem cell transplant. CDR3 region: CASSQLPGNTGELFF. The CDR3 DNA follows: TGCGCCAGCAGCCAATTACCAGGGAACACCGGGGAGCTGTTTTTT.